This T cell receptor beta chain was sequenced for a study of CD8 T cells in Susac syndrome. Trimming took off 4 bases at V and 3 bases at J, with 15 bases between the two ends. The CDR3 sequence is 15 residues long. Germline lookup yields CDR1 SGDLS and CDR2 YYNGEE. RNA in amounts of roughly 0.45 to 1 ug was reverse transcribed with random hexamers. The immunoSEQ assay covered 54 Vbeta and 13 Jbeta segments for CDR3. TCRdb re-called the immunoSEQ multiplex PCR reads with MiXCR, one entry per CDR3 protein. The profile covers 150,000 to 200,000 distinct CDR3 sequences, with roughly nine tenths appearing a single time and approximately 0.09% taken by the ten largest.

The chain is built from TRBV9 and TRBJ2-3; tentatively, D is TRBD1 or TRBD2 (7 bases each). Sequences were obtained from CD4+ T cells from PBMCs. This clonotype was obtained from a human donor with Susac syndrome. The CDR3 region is CASSSGGATTDTQYF. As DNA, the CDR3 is TGTGCCAGCAGCTCAGGGGGGGCCACGACAGATACGCAGTATTTT.